This passage covers 24 T cell receptor beta chains from one sample sequenced in a study of T cells after yellow fever vaccination. TCRdb passed the 5' RACE reads through MiXCR, listing each CDR3 protein once. The sample includes 550,000 or so distinct CDR3 sequences, 19% of them seen just once. This specimen consisted of PBMCs, obtained 15 days after the yellow fever booster vaccination. Every receptor here comes from a young man who received the YFV17D yellow fever vaccine.

The chain carries TRBV20-1 and TRBJ2-1; 12 nucleotides line up with TRBD2. The germline V gene encodes CDR1 DFQATT and CDR2 SNEGSKA (reference sequence). The CDR3 is 18 residues long. The V and J ends lost 4 bases and 8 bases, in that order; junction bases with no gene match: 18. This CDR3 reads CSANPPAQTSGRNDEQFF. Here the CDR3 DNA reads TGCAGTGCTAACCCCCCTGCGCAAACTAGCGGGAGGAATGATGAGCAGTTCTTC.

Only a few counts were recorded for this clonotype. DNA of the CDR3: TGTGCCAGCAGTTACTTTGGGCTTGGAGGAACAGATACGCAGTATTTT. It is translated as CASSYFGLGGTDTQYF. The V and J genes are TRBV6-5 and TRBJ2-3, with D tentatively TRBD2 (5 bases). From germline, CDR1 is MNHEY and CDR2 SVGAGI. The V and J ends lost 1 base and 3 bases respectively, with 14 bases between them. The CDR3 has 16 residues.

The V gene is TRBV30, the J gene TRBJ2-1; D not resolved. The V end lost 2 bases, the J end lost 7 bases, and 12 bases lay between the germline ends. The CDR3 covers 13 residues. Germline loops: CDR1 GTSNPN, CDR2 SVGIG (reference sequence). The CDR3 nucleotides are TGTGCCTGGAGTTCTCCCATAGGGAATGAGCAGTTCTTC. It translates to CAWSSPIGNEQFF.

As for this clonotype: At one end, the junction sequence differs from germline, possibly due to a read error. The J gene is TRBJ2-5, the V gene TRBV7-3; unclear D gene. The CDR3 is 13 amino acids. Germline lookup yields CDR1 SGHTA and CDR2 FQGTGA. In DNA form, the CDR3 reads TGTGCCAGCAGCCCCTCGGCTCAAGGGACCCAGTACTTC. As protein: CASSPSAQGTQYF.

The CDR3 coding sequence is TGTGCCAGCAGCCCCGTACGTTTTGAGCAGTTCTTC. Translating gives CASSPVRFEQFF. The V gene is TRBV11-2, the J gene TRBJ2-1, with D unresolved. CDR3 length equals 12 residues. The V end lost 5 bases, the J end lost 9 bases, and 11 bases lay between the germline ends. Germline-derived CDR1 and CDR2 are SGHAT and FQNNGV.

The gene calls are TRBV7-8 and TRBJ2-4; a weak D match, TRBD2 (6 bases). V shed 4 bases and J shed 4 bases, with 26 bases lying between them. Germline CDR1 is SGHVS and CDR2 is FQNEAQ. There are 19 residues in the CDR3. The CDR3 loop is CASSSLLDGSPGRKNIQYF. The CDR3 DNA is TGTGCCAGCAGCTCGCTTTTGGACGGGAGCCCCGGCCGTAAAAACATTCAGTACTTC.

The chain joins TRBV5-8 to TRBJ2-5; 14 nucleotides line up with TRBD2. V lost 4 bases to trimming and J lost 5 bases; unmatched junction nucleotides: 7. In germline, CDR1 is SGHTS, CDR2 YDEGEE. CDR3 length: 16 amino acids. CDR3 sequence: CASSTRLAGGGETQYF. In DNA form, the CDR3 reads TGTGCCAGCAGCACCCGACTAGCGGGAGGGGGCGAGACCCAGTACTTC.

The chain carries TRBV19 and TRBJ2-5; D is undetermined. The CDR3 extends over 15 amino acids. Germline assignment: CDR1 LNHDA and CDR2 SQIVND (reference sequence). Trimming left V 3 bases short and J 1 base short, with 12 bases between. CDR3 sequence: CASSIFPTPQETQYF. The CDR3 nucleotides read TGTGCCAGTAGTATCTTCCCGACCCCCCAAGAGACCCAGTACTTC.

The rearrangement joins TRBV5-1 to TRBJ2-7; 10 bases are a match to TRBD1. This CDR3 contains 14 residues. CDR1 SGHRS and CDR2 YFSETQ come from the germline V gene. Trimming cost V 3 bases and J 5 bases; bases outside gene matches: 5. CDR3 DNA: TGCGCCAGCAGCTATATGACAGGGGGCAACGAGCAGTACTTC. This sequence encodes CASSYMTGGNEQYF.

This clonotype was observed a handful of times. At one of its ends the junction is not consistent with the germline gene, which may arise from a read error. The gene calls are TRBV20-1 and TRBJ2-1; D may be TRBD2 (7 bases). Germline assignment: CDR1 DFQATT and CDR2 SNEGSKA (reference sequence). This CDR3 has 16 residues. The CDR3 loop reads CCARGGGSGIYNEQFF. CDR3 sequence (DNA): TGCTGTGCTAGAGGGGGAGGGAGCGGGATCTACAATGAGCAGTTCTTC.

This clonotype occurred a few times. The rearrangement links TRBV5-4 to TRBJ2-2; 12 nucleotides align to TRBD2. The CDR3 is 16 amino acids. The ends lost 4 bases at V and 4 bases at J; junction bases unmatched: 5. Germline values: CDR1 SGHNT, CDR2 YYREEE (reference sequence). CDR3 region: CASSPLAGGGTGELFF. The CDR3 DNA reads TGTGCCAGCAGCCCCCTAGCGGGAGGGGGCACCGGGGAGCTGTTTTTT. Looking up the rest from reference TRBV5-4 and TRBJ2-2 gives the full variable domain: ETGVTQSPTHLIKTRGQQVTLRCSSQSGHNTVSWYQQALGQGPQFIFQYYREEENGRGNFPPRFSGLQFPNYSSELNVNALELDDSALYLCASSPLAGGGTGELFFGEGSRLTVL.

The chain recombines TRBV5-1 with TRBJ1-1; no clear D. With 0 bases removed from V and 6 bases from J, the gap between germline ends came to 12 bases. The CDR3 consists of 14 residues. Looked up from germline, CDR1 is SGHRS and CDR2 is YFSETQ. In DNA, the CDR3 is TGCGCCAGCAGCTTGGATCCTCCCCACGCTGAAGCTTTCTTT. Its protein product is CASSLDPPHAEAFF. Full variable domain (outside the CDR3, taken from reference TRBV5-1 and TRBJ1-1): KAGVTQTPRYLIKTRGQQVTLSCSPISGHRSVSWYQQTPGQGLQFLFEYFSETQRNKGNFPGRFSGRQFSNSRSEMNVSTLELGDSALYLCASSLDPPHAEAFFGQGTRLTVV.

This clonotype showed up just a few times. This chain links TRBV20-1 with TRBJ2-7, with 11 bases aligning to TRBD2. This CDR3 region has 14 residues. Germline V lookup: CDR1 DFQATT, CDR2 SNEGSKA (reference sequence). After removal of 3 bases from V and 6 bases from J, the junction contained 7 bases not matched to a gene. The CDR3 is CSASSTSGRTEQYF. CDR3 sequence (DNA): TGCAGTGCTAGTTCTACTAGCGGGAGAACCGAGCAGTACTTC.

Turning to this clonotype: With a much larger clone just one base away, this may be a read error. This chain uses TRBV7-7 with TRBJ2-5; TRBD2 might be the D (6 bases). The germline gives CDR1 SSHAT, CDR2 FNYEAQ (reference sequence). The CDR3 runs 14 residues. The CDR3 loop is CASSRGRVGEAQYF. The DNA for the CDR3 is TGTGCTAGCAGCCGGGGGAGAGTCGGGGAGGCCCAGTACTTC.

The chain links TRBV24-1 to TRBJ2-1; D remains unclear. V dropped 5 bases and J dropped 4 bases, with 2 bases sitting between them. Germline CDR1 and CDR2: KGHDR and SFDVKD. There are 11 residues in the CDR3. CDR3 nucleotide sequence: TGTGCCACCAGTGGATACAATGAGCAGTTCTTC. Protein product: CATSGYNEQFF.

V gene TRBV5-5 combines with J gene TRBJ2-3, with D maybe TRBD1 (5 bases). The CDR3 loop spans 17 amino acids. The V gene lost 2 bases and the J gene lost 2 bases, with 18 bases spanning the gap. Germline CDR1 is SGHKS and CDR2 is YYEKEE (reference sequence). For the CDR3, the DNA is TGTGCCAGCAGCTTCGGTGGTCCGGACACCTCCACAGATACGCAGTATTTT. This gives the protein CASSFGGPDTSTDTQYF.

This clonotype was seen more than once but under ten times. This sequence joins TRBV10-3 and TRBJ1-5; 7 bases fit TRBD1. Trimming cost V 10 bases and J 3 bases; bases outside gene matches: 9. The CDR3 runs 14 residues. The V gene's germline CDR1 is ENHRY and CDR2 SYGVKD. CDR3 loop: CATRADRDNQPQHF. The DNA for the CDR3 is TGTGCCACGCGGGCCGACAGGGACAATCAGCCCCAGCATTTT.

CDR3 DNA sequence: TGTGCCAGTAGTAGAGACAGAGTATCCACCGGGGAGCTGTTTTTT. Protein product: CASSRDRVSTGELFF. V and J are TRBV19 and TRBJ2-2, with D perhaps TRBD1 (5 bases). The V end was cut by 4 bases, the J end by 4 bases, with 13 bases between. CDR3 length equals 15 residues. Germline CDR1 LNHDA, CDR2 SQIVND (reference sequence).

This clonotype has only a few counts. The J gene is TRBJ2-7, the V gene TRBV14; D possibly uses TRBD1 or TRBD2 (6 bases each). There are 15 residues in the CDR3. The germline V gene has CDR1 SGHDN and CDR2 FVKESK. V dropped 4 bases and J dropped 8 bases, with 21 bases sitting between them. CDR3 nucleotide sequence: TGTGCCAGCAGCCCCTACGCCCGGGGGCCTTACCAGCAGTACTTC. It codes for CASSPYARGPYQQYF. Together with reference TRBV14 and TRBJ2-7, the CDR3 gives the full variable domain: EAGVTQFPSHSVIEKGQTVTLRCDPISGHDNLYWYRRVMGKEIKFLLHFVKESKQDESGMPNNRFLAERTGGTYSTLKVQPAELEDSGVYFCASSPYARGPYQQYFGPGTRLTVT.

This clonotype was detected once. V gene TRBV6-5 combines with J gene TRBJ2-7, with D possibly matching TRBD1 (6 bases). The CDR3 extends over 13 amino acids. The ends were cut back, 0 bases at V and 7 bases at J, with 10 bases in the middle. Germline CDR1 reads MNHEY; CDR2 reads SVGAGI. The CDR3 loop is CASSYSRGLEQYF. The CDR3 coding sequence is TGTGCCAGCAGTTACTCCAGGGGCTTAGAGCAGTACTTC.

This clonotype was observed a single time. The chain employs TRBV5-1 and TRBJ2-7; D tentatively reads TRBD1 or TRBD2 (5 bases each). The germline V gene encodes CDR1 SGHRS and CDR2 YFSETQ. This CDR3 spans 14 amino acids. V lost 4 bases and J 0 bases, leaving 11 bases between the germline ends. The CDR3 loop reads CASSSRDLSYEQYF. CDR3 bases: TGCGCCAGCAGCAGCCGGGACCTCTCCTACGAGCAGTACTTC. The full variable domain, completed using reference TRBV5-1 and TRBJ2-7, is KAGVTQTPRYLIKTRGQQVTLSCSPISGHRSVSWYQQTPGQGLQFLFEYFSETQRNKGNFPGRFSGRQFSNSRSEMNVSTLELGDSALYLCASSSRDLSYEQYFGPGTRLTVT.

This clonotype was detected a few times. The chain uses TRBV6-5 and TRBJ1-5; no reliable D call. Trimming cost V 4 bases and J 2 bases, with 15 bases left between them. Germline V gene sequence: CDR1 MNHEY, CDR2 SVGAGI. The CDR3 has 16 amino acids. The CDR3 reads CASSSPTLARNQPQHF. CDR3 sequence (DNA): TGTGCCAGCAGTTCCCCGACACTGGCACGCAATCAGCCCCAGCATTTT.

The rearrangement uses TRBV28 and TRBJ1-5; 8 positions match TRBD1. Germline V gives CDR1 MDHEN, CDR2 SYDVKM. The CDR3 sequence is 15 residues long. V lost 10 bases, J lost 2 bases, and 10 bases stayed unmatched. The CDR3 DNA reads as TGTGCCACGGAACGCAGGGGGCTTGGCAATCAGCCCCAGCATTTT. This encodes CATERRGLGNQPQHF. Supplemented by reference TRBV28 and TRBJ1-5, the full variable domain reads DVKVTQSSRYLVKRTGEKVFLECVQDMDHENMFWYRQDPGLGLRLIYFSYDVKMKEKGDIPEGYSVSREKKERFSLILESASTNQTSMYLCATERRGLGNQPQHFGDGTRLSIL.

V gene TRBV2 combines with J gene TRBJ1-4, with D possibly being TRBD1 (6 bases). V lost 8 bases and J lost 8, with 15 bases in between. CDR1 and CDR2 from the germline V gene are SNHLY and FYNNEI. CDR3 length equals 13 residues. CDR3 sequence (DNA): TGTGCCAGCGCCGGACAGTTTCGAGAAAAACTGTTTTTT. The encoded protein is CASAGQFREKLFF.